The sequence of this TCR beta chain was determined in a study of early T cells in non-severe SARS-CoV-2 infection (dated by TCRdb to 2020 to 2023). In the study overall: Because TCR sequencing relied on bulk RNA taken from unsorted whole blood, pairing of alpha and beta chains was not possible. Broader findings and caveats from the paper: VDJdb matching was skewed toward anti-spike CD8 responses, so virus-specific expansions were likely underestimated and private and CD4 specificities were missed.

A case-control design nested within a healthcare worker cohort in London, UK, was used, with weekly nasopharyngeal swab PCR tests and blood sampling performed. Between 23 and 31 March 2020, the week of the UK lockdown, healthcare workers were enrolled and then followed up weekly for as long as 16 weeks. Library preparation employed 5' RACE. The sequencer listed for this sample is NextSeq 500. Unique molecular identifiers were attached to individual cDNA molecules in the TCR library protocol so that sequencing error and PCR bias could be corrected. TCR alpha and beta chains were both sequenced, and the abundances of alpha and beta sequences in each sample were closely correlated with each other. On the authors' methods: Decombinator V4 was used to perform V gene, J gene and CDR3 annotation of TCR sequences. Expanded TCRs were defined as changing significantly between any two time points under a Poisson model with p below 0.0001. TCR abundances were normalised to the total number of TCRs sequenced per sample and were expressed as counts per million. MAIT TCRs were defined by TRAV1-2 paired with TRAJ12, TRAJ20 or TRAJ33, and iNKT TCRs by TRAV10 paired with TRAJ18. VDJdb, accessed 1 November 2021, was searched for CMV, EBV and SARS-CoV-2 annotated TCRs, excluding TCRs annotated for multiple antigens. TCRdb handled the public reads itself, with Q25 trimming in fastp and clone calling in MiXCR, and kept productive beta chains. Entries that share a CDR3 protein sequence are merged under the most common genes and DNA. The V and J calls and clone size are TCRdb's, not the authors'. In all, the sample holds roughly 60,000 distinct CDR3 sequences, and 5.5% to 8.5% of those were seen once. Of the sample, 5.5% to 7.5% falls within the top ten clones.

Taken from cysteine to phenylalanine, the CDR3 has 15 residues. The kept DNA is CDR3 alone, 45 bases in frame from the first base. CDR1 LGHDT and CDR2 YNNKEL were looked up in the germline V gene (reference sequence). After removal of 2 bases from V and 7 bases from J, the junction retains 10 bases not matched to a gene. This clonotype appeared many times. This receptor's antigen is unknown. No much larger clonotype is one base removed from it; base qualities were not supplied. Rearrangement joined TRBV3-1 to TRBJ1-2; 7 middle bases align to TRBD1. The TCR sequence derives from an adult who was a healthcare worker with PCR-confirmed SARS-CoV-2 infection or an uninfected control (not recorded which). Sequencing used whole blood, obtained at baseline. The bases are TGTGCCAGCAGCCAACCGGACAGGTTCGCGAGTGGCTACACCTTC. Its amino acids are CASSQPDRFASGYTF.